Listed here is a single T cell receptor (beta chain). This record comes from a study of control samples from healthy donors and cancer patients. Repertoires were generated with immunoSEQ multiplex PCR, while TCRdb's copy carries only in-frame clones and drops some. Of 160,000 or so clones in the sample, approximately 94% were seen once. This CDR3 region has 13 residues. Germline V CDR1 and CDR2: SGHRS, YFSETQ. V dropped 0 bases and J dropped 5 bases, with 9 bases sitting between them. The receptor's source is a woman aged 35 to 49 in good health. The chain uses TRBV5-1 and TRBJ2-7; TRBD1 or TRBD2 may be the D gene (5 bases each). What was sequenced was blood. The CDR3: CASSLDRGHEQYF. Written as DNA, the CDR3 is TGCGCCAGCAGCTTGGATCGGGGCCACGAGCAGTACTTC.